These 5 T cell receptor beta chains originate from one sample sequenced in a study of blood T cell repertoires in COVID-19. Sequencing was performed with immunoSEQ multiplex PCR; in TCRdb, only in-frame clones are kept and a portion is missing. The sample shows fewer than 55,000 clones, around four fifths of them seen only once. Sequences were obtained from peripheral blood. These receptors were taken from a human donor with acute or convalescent COVID-19. The donor label of this sample is uncertain.

The rearrangement uses TRBV21-1 and TRBJ2-7; TRBD2 is the table's D call, not checked against the DNA. TRBV21-1 is flagged as a pseudogene. This CDR3 comprises 16 residues. The CDR3 nucleotides read TGTGCCAGCAGCACCGAGACTAGCGGGGTATCCTACGAGCAGTACTTC. Protein product: CASSTETSGVSYEQYF.

The chain combines TRBV7-2 with TRBJ2-7; no clear D. Germline V gene lookup returns CDR1 SGHTA and CDR2 FQGNSA. V lost 5 bases to trimming and J lost 1 base, with 9 bases between them. This CDR3 is 13 amino acids long. CDR3 DNA sequence: TGTGCCAGCAGCCCCTCAGGATCCTACGAGCAGTACTTC. It encodes CASSPSGSYEQYF. Using reference TRBV7-2 and TRBJ2-7 for the parts outside the CDR3, the full variable domain is GAGVSQSPSNKVTEKGKDVELRCDPISGHTALYWYRQSLGQGLEFLIYFQGNSAPDKSGLPSDRFSAERTGGSVSTLTIQRTQQEDSAVYLCASSPSGSYEQYFGPGTRLTVT.

This clone has only one observation. This chain's CDR3 is CASSEKLSNQPQHF. DNA of the CDR3: TGTGCCAGCAGTGAAAAACTTAGCAATCAGCCCCAGCATTTT. J is TRBJ1-5 and V is TRBV6-1, with D hard to call. This CDR3 has 14 residues. Deletions cut 2 bases from V and 0 bases from J, with 5 bases between. CDR1 is MNHNS, CDR2 SASEGT, per germline.

V is TRBV19 and J is TRBJ2-1, with 11 bases aligning to TRBD2. The CDR3 length is 17 residues. Trimming removed 8 bases from V and 7 bases from J; junction bases left unmatched: 16. Germline assignment: CDR1 LNHDA and CDR2 SQIVND (reference sequence). In DNA, the CDR3 is TGTGCCAGTTATGGGACTAGCGGAAAAGGACCTTTGAATGAGCAGTTCTTC. It codes for CASYGTSGKGPLNEQFF. The full variable domain, in which reference TRBV19 and TRBJ2-1 provide the parts outside the CDR3, is DGGITQSPKYLFRKEGQNVTLSCEQNLNHDAMYWYRQDPGQGLRLIYYSQIVNDFQKGDIAEGYSVSREKKESFPLTVTSAQKNPTAFYLCASYGTSGKGPLNEQFFGPGTRLTVL.

J is TRBJ2-6 and V is TRBV30; TRBD2 might be the D (5 bases). V was clipped by 0 bases and J by 2 bases, with 8 bases between them. Germline V lookup: CDR1 GTSNPN, CDR2 SVGIG (reference sequence). The CDR3 spans 15 residues. The CDR3 is CAWSVLGTGANVLTF. CDR3 in DNA: TGTGCCTGGAGTGTACTAGGGACTGGGGCCAACGTCCTGACTTTC.